This T cell receptor beta chain derives from a study of T cell responses to AZD1222 COVID-19 vaccine. Regarding the study as a whole: Among the donors, most were white British and more were female, and clonal diversity was possibly underestimated. The study sampled repertoires only after the peak T cell response. Receipt of two AZD1222 doses was followed by a rise in Spike-specific TCR breadth and depth.

On this clone: Its antigen remains unidentified.

CDR1 and CDR2 (germline): SGHNT, YYREEE (reference sequence). The V gene end was trimmed by 4 bases and the J gene end by 7 bases; junction bases not matched to a gene: 17. CDR3 length equals 17 residues. Only in-frame clones appear in the TCRdb table, and some are missing; sequencing was by immunoSEQ multiplex PCR. The sample yields fewer than 110,000 clones, about nine tenths seen once. The sequence came from an adult in good health. This chain links TRBV5-4 with TRBJ2-1, with 7 bases that match TRBD2. The sequencing here drew on peripheral blood, taken on day 0 of AZD1222 vaccination. The CDR3 protein is CASSPGGSGSAGNEQFF. CDR3 coding DNA: TGTGCCAGCAGCCCGGGGGGTAGCGGGTCGGCCGGGAATGAGCAGTTCTTC.